The T cell receptor beta chain under discussion was sequenced for a study of blood T cell repertoires in COVID-19. Study-level background: Samples taken during acute and convalescent COVID-19 were collected in the United States, Italy and Spain. From T cells, B-cell-depleted T cells, or PBMCs came the material, which was cDNA or gDNA.

Original methodology: Estimation of nucleated cell counts was performed using reference gene primer amplification. TCRdb's table, derived via immunoSEQ multiplex PCR, lists solely in-frame clones and lacks some. The D gene and trimming were derived from the DNA, and the V and J assignments and clone size from that table. The sample includes more than 95,000 clones, about 89% of them seen just once. Trimming cost V 1 base and J 8 bases; bases outside gene matches: 10. Germline V gene sequence: CDR1 SGHRS, CDR2 YFSETQ. This CDR3 region has 17 residues. V is TRBV5-1 and J is TRBJ2-1, with 12 bases lining up with TRBD1. The sequencing input was peripheral blood. The receptor comes from a human donor in a cohort sampled during active COVID-19. CDR3 nucleotides: TGCGCCAGCAGCTTGCAGGTAACGGGACAGGGGGCCTATGAGCAGTTCTTC. Protein: CASSLQVTGQGAYEQFF.